A selection of T cell receptor beta chains follows, all from one sample in a study of regulatory T cells in long-lasting Graves disease. One entry per CDR3 protein results from TCRdb running MiXCR on the multiplex PCR reads. This table has hundreds of thousands of distinct CDR3 sequences, approximately 15% appearing once. This sample was shared with a second study, whose subject was T cells in Graves' hyperthyroidism and ophthalmopathy.

The specimen was peripheral blood mononuclear cells (PBMCs), collected at new diagnosis, from a patient treated with antithyroid drugs. Every receptor here comes from a man under 40 with Graves disease. Each CDR3 is given with its conserved first and last residue. D genes are given only for firm matches. The size field is filled for only some rows; it gives once, few, many or a size class.

>TRBJ2-1|few|TRBV18|TRBD1
TGTGCCAGCTCACCACCCGGGACAGGGGTGTATGAGCAGTTCTTC
CASSPPGTGVYEQFF
>TRBJ2-5|-|TRBV20-1|-
TGCAGTGCTAGAGATCCAGAGACCCAGTACTTC
CSARDPETQYF
>TRBJ2-5|many|TRBV18|TRBD1
TGTGCCAGCTCACCACCGCCTCGGACAGGGGAGGGGGAGACCCAGTACTTC
CASSPPPRTGEGETQYF
>TRBJ2-3|many|TRBV12-3/TRBV12-4|TRBD2
TGTGCCAGCAGTTCGGGACTACAGACGGCAGATACGCAGTATTTT
CASSSGLQTADTQYF
>TRBJ2-2|-|TRBV18|TRBD2
TGTGCCAGCTCACACGGAGCGGGACTAGCGGGGGCGAACACCGGGGAGCTGTTTTTT
CASSHGAGLAGANTGELFF
>TRBJ1-1|many|TRBV29-1|TRBD1
TGCAGCGTTGTGGGGGGACAGGGCGCTGAAGCTTTCTTT
CSVVGGQGAEAFF
>TRBJ2-7|many|TRBV20-1|TRBD1
TGCAGTGCACCCGGACAGGGAAGCGAGCAGTACTTC
CSAPGQGSEQYF
>TRBJ2-4|-|TRBV20-1|-
TGCAGTGCTAGTGCTAACCCCACAAACATTCAGTACTTC
CSASANPTNIQYF
>TRBJ2-7|-|TRBV6-1|TRBD1
TGTGCCAGCCCCGGGACAGGGACCTCCTACGAGCAGTACTTC
CASPGTGTSYEQYF
>TRBJ2-1|many|TRBV12-3/TRBV12-4|-
TGTGCCAGCAGTTTTTTAGGGGAACGATACAATGAGCAGTTCTTC
CASSFLGERYNEQFF
>TRBJ2-1|few|TRBV19|-
TGTGCCACTGTAGGAGTTAGCGTCATCAATTCCTACAATGAGCAGTTCTTC
CATVGVSVINSYNEQFF
>TRBJ1-1|many|TRBV7-9|-
TGTGCCGGGGGAGACGTGAACACTGAAGCTTTCTTT
CAGGDVNTEAFF
>TRBJ1-2|many|TRBV6-2/TRBV6-3|TRBD1
TGTGCCAGCAGTTACTCGACGTTGGGACAGGGGGCGTTGAACGGCTACACCTTC
CASSYSTLGQGALNGYTF
>TRBJ2-1|many|TRBV2|-
TGTGCCAGCTGGGAAGGGGTTTACAATGAGCAGTTCTTC
CASWEGVYNEQFF
>TRBJ2-2|many|TRBV6-4|-
TGTGCCAGCAGTGACTTAGCGAACACCGGGGAGCTGTTTTTT
CASSDLANTGELFF
>TRBJ1-1|-|TRBV7-3|-
TGTGCCAGCAGCTTAGGCGGACCGACATCTCAAGCTTTCTTT
CASSLGGPTSQAFF
>TRBJ2-1|few|TRBV19|TRBD2
TGTGCCAGTAGTCCCGGGACTAGCGGGAGGAGGTCCGATGAGCAGTTCTTC
CASSPGTSGRRSDEQFF
>TRBJ2-6|many|TRBV20-1|-
TGCAGTGCACGGACGGACCGCTCTGGGGCCAACGTCCTGACTTTC
CSARTDRSGANVLTF
>TRBJ2-5|-|TRBV20-1|TRBD2
TGCAGTGCTAGTCGAGCGGGAGGGCGAGAGACCCAGTACTTC
CSASRAGGRETQYF
>TRBJ1-2|-|TRBV27|TRBD1
TGTGCCAGCACCCAGTGGGCGGGACAGACCAACTATGGCTACACCTTC
CASTQWAGQTNYGYTF
>TRBJ2-5|few|TRBV3-1|TRBD2
TGTGCCAGCAGCCAAGTTAGCGGGAGAGGAACCCAGTACTTC
CASSQVSGRGTQYF
>TRBJ1-2|few|TRBV5-4|TRBD1
TGTGCAGACCTAGACTGGGACAGGGACAACTATGGCTACACCTTC
CADLDWDRDNYGYTF
>TRBJ2-3|many|TRBV7-9|TRBD2
TGTGCCAGCAGGGGATTAGCGGGAGCAGGAGATACGCAGTATTTT
CASRGLAGAGDTQYF
>TRBJ2-1|many|TRBV7-8|-
TGTGCCAGCAGCTTGCTGGAGTACAATGAGCAGTTCTTC
CASSLLEYNEQFF
>TRBJ2-2|many|TRBV7-3|-
TGTGCCAGCGGAAGAGGGGGACACGGGGAGCTGTTTTTT
CASGRGGHGELFF
>TRBJ2-7|few|TRBV18|-
TGTGCCAGCTCACCGATGGAGACAGCCAGATCCTACGAGCAGTACTTC
CASSPMETARSYEQYF
>TRBJ2-7|few|TRBV9|-
TGTGCCAGCAGCGTAAGTACGGGACCTTACGAGCAGTACTTC
CASSVSTGPYEQYF
>TRBJ2-7|once|TRBV20-1|TRBD2
TGCAGTGCTACCCGGACTAGCGGGAGGGCCCAGTACTTC
CSATRTSGRAQYF
>TRBJ2-7|many|TRBV2|-
TGTGCCAGCAGCCCGGGACCAGCGGTGGCCTACGAGCAGTACTTC
CASSPGPAVAYEQYF
>TRBJ2-2|few|TRBV4-1|-
TGCGCCAGCAGCCATTGGGACGACGGGGAGCTGTTTTTT
CASSHWDDGELFF
>TRBJ2-5|-|TRBV5-5|TRBD2
TGTGCCAGCAGCACCCCCGGACTAGCAGAACAAGAGACCCAGTACTTC
CASSTPGLAEQETQYF
>TRBJ1-5|many|TRBV12-3/TRBV12-4|-
TGTGCCAGCAGTTTACAGAATAGCAATCAGCCCCAGCATTTT
CASSLQNSNQPQHF
>TRBJ2-1|many|TRBV9|TRBD2
TGTGCCAGCAGCACGACTAGCGCAACCTACAATGAGCAGTTCTTC
CASSTTSATYNEQFF
>TRBJ1-4|many|TRBV6-5|TRBD1
TGTGCCAGCAGTTCAAGGGGGCAAGGGGCTGAAAAACTGTTTTTT
CASSSRGQGAEKLFF
>TRBJ2-3|-|TRBV20-1|-
TGCAGTGCTAGAGCTGGGGGGATAGGCTTCGGAGATACGCAGTATTTT
CSARAGGIGFGDTQYF
>TRBJ2-1|many|TRBV20-1|TRBD1
TGCAGTGCCGGGACAGGGGGCAATGAGCAGTTCTTC
CSAGTGGNEQFF
>TRBJ1-1|many|TRBV30|-
TGTGCCTGGACGTTGCGGGGATTAGAGCCAGCTTTCTTT
CAWTLRGLEPAFF
>TRBJ1-1|-|TRBV9|TRBD1
TGTGCCAGCAGCGTCGGGACAGGAGAAGAATTGAACACTGAAGCTTTCTTT
CASSVGTGEELNTEAFF
>TRBJ2-7|many|TRBV11-2|TRBD2
TGTGCCAGCAGCCCCCGACTAGCGGGAGGAGGTGAGCAGTACTTC
CASSPRLAGGGEQYF
>TRBJ2-7|many|TRBV27|TRBD1
TGTGCCAGCAGTTTGGGACAGGGCCACGAGCAGTACTTC
CASSLGQGHEQYF
>TRBJ2-6|-|TRBV11-2|-
TGTGCCAGCAGGTTCACGGGGGTTGGGGCCAACGTCCTGACTTTC
CASRFTGVGANVLTF
>TRBJ1-3|many|TRBV6-2/TRBV6-3|-
TGTGCCAGCAGACCACCTCGGAACGCCGGAAACACCATATATTTT
CASRPPRNAGNTIYF
>TRBJ1-1|many|TRBV11-2|-
TGTGCCAGCAGCTTCATGGGGAGCACTGAAGCTTTCTTT
CASSFMGSTEAFF
>TRBJ2-7|many|TRBV5-1|-
TGCGCCAGCAGCACCACAGGGTCCGAGCAGTACTTC
CASSTTGSEQYF
>TRBJ2-1|-|TRBV9|-
TGTGCCAGCAGCGCAGAGTACAATGAGCAGTTCTTC
CASSAEYNEQFF
>TRBJ2-7|-|TRBV4-2|TRBD2
TGCGCCAGCAGCCAAGGGAGCGGGAGTTCCTACGAGCAGTACTTC
CASSQGSGSSYEQYF
>TRBJ2-6|many|TRBV11-1|-
TGTGCCAGCAGCTTAGTAGCTGGGGCCAACGTCCTGACTTTC
CASSLVAGANVLTF
>TRBJ2-2|-|TRBV20-1|-
TGCAGTGTGCCTAGCACGAACACCGGGGAGCTGTTTTTT
CSVPSTNTGELFF
>TRBJ2-4|-|TRBV5-6|TRBD2
TGTGCCAGCAGCAAGCCGGGACTAGCGGGAGTAAAGTTC
CASSKPGLAGVKF
>TRBJ2-7|few|TRBV9|-
TGTGCCAGCAGCGTAGGTCTAGCAGTGGGCGAGCAGTACTTC
CASSVGLAVGEQYF
>TRBJ1-1|-|TRBV28|-
TGTGCCAGCAGTCCCATCGACAGAATGAACACTGAAGCTTTCTTT
CASSPIDRMNTEAFF
>TRBJ2-1|many|TRBV25-1|-
TGTGCCAGCACCCCAGATGGGGGCTACAATGAGCAGTTCTTC
CASTPDGGYNEQFF